The 22 T cell receptor beta chains presented below share a single source sample, sequenced in a study of Graves' ophthalmopathy and Graves' hyperthyroidism. Using RNA transcripts, the TCR beta CDR3 regions were amplified. In the first round, RT-PCR was carried out with HTBI primers, and a multiplex PCR formed the second round. TCRdb processed the multiplex PCR reads anew with MiXCR; each CDR3 protein has one entry. The sample shows around 1.1 million distinct CDR3 sequences, about two fifths of them seen only once. Source material: peripheral blood or thyroid tissue (not recorded which). The source is an adult man with Graves' hyperthyroidism.

V gene TRBV10-3 combines with J gene TRBJ2-3; TRBD2 aligns across 7 bases. Germline CDR1 reads ENHRY; CDR2 reads SYGVKD. Unmatched junction bases numbered 8, after V lost 11 bases and J lost 0 bases. The CDR3 covers 14 residues. CDR3 bases: TGTGCCGGGGGGGTCGGGGACAGCACAGATACGCAGTATTTT. It encodes CAGGVGDSTDTQYF.

V usage is TRBV10-3 and J usage is TRBJ1-1; 7 bases line up with TRBD1. Germline-derived CDR1 and CDR2 are ENHRY and SYGVKD. CDR3 length equals 15 residues. The V gene end was trimmed by 2 bases and the J gene end by 1 base; junction bases not matched to a gene: 4. The CDR3 DNA follows: TGTGCCATCAGTGAGACCTGGACAGGGAACACTGAAGCTTTCTTT. Amino acid sequence: CAISETWTGNTEAFF.

The gene calls are TRBV7-9 and TRBJ2-3; 9 bases align to TRBD2. This CDR3 has 16 amino acids. CDR1 is SEHNR, CDR2 FQNEAQ, per germline (reference sequence). J was trimmed by 4 bases and V by 6 bases; bases with no gene match: 11. The CDR3 bases are TGTGCCAGCAGTTTATTGGCGGGAGGGCCAGCAGATACGCAGTATTTT. This encodes CASSLLAGGPADTQYF. Supplemented by reference TRBV7-9 and TRBJ2-3, the full variable domain reads DTGVSQNPRHKITKRGQNVTFRCDPISEHNRLYWYRQTLGQGPEFLTYFQNEAQLEKSRLLSDRFSAERPKGSFSTLEIQRTEQGDSAMYLCASSLLAGGPADTQYFGPGTRLTVL.

The chain uses TRBV5-8 and TRBJ1-2, with 7 bases that match TRBD1. Trimming cost V 4 bases and J 8 bases; bases outside gene matches: 8. CDR1 and CDR2 from the germline V gene are SGHTS and YDEGEE. The CDR3 spans 13 residues. CDR3 coding DNA: TGTGCCAGCAGCGACGGGACAGCTTTGGGCTACACCTTC. Translating gives CASSDGTALGYTF. The full variable domain, its missing parts supplied by reference TRBV5-8 and TRBJ1-2, is EAGVTQSPTHLIKTRGQQATLRCSPISGHTSVYWYQQALGLGLQFLLWYDEGEERNRGNFPPRFSGRQFPNYSSELNVNALELEDSALYLCASSDGTALGYTFGSGTRLTVV.

This clonotype has a count of ten or more. The V call is TRBV15, the J call TRBJ2-7; TRBD2 is a possible D gene (5 bases). The germline V and J ends were trimmed by 3 bases and 2 bases, with 17 bases remaining between them. Per germline, CDR1 LNHNV and CDR2 YYDKDF (reference sequence). This CDR3 has 16 residues. DNA for the CDR3: TGTGCCACCAGCAGGGATCCAGGACTCACCCCCTACGAGCAGTACTTC. Amino acids: CATSRDPGLTPYEQYF.

The chain uses TRBV6-6 and TRBJ2-2; TRBD2 agrees at 14 bases. CDR1 is MNHNY and CDR2 is SVGAGI in the germline V gene (reference sequence). The V and J ends lost 6 bases and 1 base, in that order; junction bases with no gene match: 10. The CDR3 length is 19 residues. CDR3 region: CASSLQSGLAGGNTGELFF. The CDR3 DNA follows: TGTGCCAGCAGCCTACAATCCGGACTAGCGGGAGGGAACACCGGGGAGCTGTTTTTT.

This chain connects TRBV7-9 to TRBJ2-5, with D possibly matching TRBD1 (5 bases). V gave up 4 bases and J gave up 11 bases, with 8 bases separating them. Germline CDR1 is SEHNR and CDR2 is FQNEAQ (reference sequence). CDR3 length equals 10 residues. The CDR3 is CASSSTGQYF. CDR3 in DNA: TGTGCCAGCAGCTCCACAGGACAGTACTTC.

This chain joins TRBV10-3 and TRBJ2-7; 9 bases match TRBD2. In germline, CDR1 is ENHRY, CDR2 SYGVKD. V trimming: 6 bases; J trimming: 2 bases; junction bases outside the gene matches: 5. The CDR3 spans 14 residues. The CDR3 DNA follows: TGTGCCATCAGGGCGGGGGGGGCACCCTACGAGCAGTACTTC. This translates into CAIRAGGAPYEQYF.

V is TRBV7-2 and J is TRBJ2-5, with TRBD2 identical over 9 bases. This CDR3 has 15 amino acids. The V gene end was trimmed by 3 bases and the J gene end by 7 bases; junction bases not matched to a gene: 9. Germline loops: CDR1 SGHTA, CDR2 FQGNSA. For the CDR3, the DNA is TGTGCCAGCAGCTTCACCGGGACTAGCATTGGGACCCAGTACTTC. Its protein product is CASSFTGTSIGTQYF.

Here the CDR3 reads CASSWTVTEAFF. CDR3 DNA: TGTGCCAGCAGTTGGACCGTAACTGAAGCTTTCTTT. This chain uses TRBV28 with TRBJ1-1; no definite D call. CDR1 MDHEN and CDR2 SYDVKM come from the germline V gene. Trimming removed 4 bases at V and 5 bases at J, with 8 bases between. The CDR3 is made up of 12 amino acids.

This clonotype was observed a handful of times. V is TRBV2 and J is TRBJ1-5, with D maybe TRBD1 (6 bases). Germline V CDR1 and CDR2: SNHLY, FYNNEI. The CDR3 is made up of 13 amino acids. The V end was cut by 6 bases, the J end by 7 bases, with 13 bases between. The CDR3 DNA sequence: TGTGCCAGCAGCATAGGGGGGAAACAGCCCCAGCATTTT. It yields the protein CASSIGGKQPQHF.

V gene TRBV2 combines with J gene TRBJ1-5; tentatively, D is TRBD1 (6 bases). Germline CDR1 and CDR2: SNHLY and FYNNEI. The CDR3 covers 17 residues. Trimming cost V 6 bases and J 9 bases, with 27 bases left between them. CDR3 sequence (DNA): TGTGCCAGCAGACGTTCCGGACAAGGGGGAGTATTACGGCCCCAGCATTTT. This codes for CASRRSGQGGVLRPQHF.

The chain is built from TRBV10-3 and TRBJ1-5; 10 nucleotides match TRBD1. Per the germline V gene, CDR1 is ENHRY and CDR2 is SYGVKD. The CDR3 runs 15 residues. Trimming removed 7 bases from V and 2 bases from J; junction bases left unmatched: 5. The chain's CDR3 is CAIMRTGGGNQPQHF. The CDR3, as DNA: TGTGCCATCATGCGGACAGGGGGGGGCAATCAGCCCCAGCATTTT.

This clonotype came up many times. This chain uses TRBV2 with TRBJ1-1; 8 nucleotides align to TRBD1. The CDR3 length is 12 residues. From germline, CDR1 is SNHLY and CDR2 FYNNEI. V lost 9 bases to trimming and J lost 7 bases; unmatched junction nucleotides: 7. Here the CDR3 reads CARTGAMDEAFF. CDR3 DNA sequence: TGTGCCAGGACAGGGGCGATGGATGAAGCTTTCTTT.

The chain combines TRBV4-2 with TRBJ2-5; D not certain. Germline V gene sequence: CDR1 LGHNA, CDR2 YNFKEQ. The CDR3 has 14 residues. Trimming pared 0 bases from V and 2 bases from J, leaving 7 bases between. The CDR3 reads CASSQEDNQETQYF. CDR3 DNA: TGTGCCAGCAGCCAAGAAGACAATCAAGAGACCCAGTACTTC.

This clonotype was found many times. A read error may account for a junction end that differs from germline. The chain recombines TRBV12-3 or TRBV12-4 with TRBJ2-5; the D gene is possibly TRBD2 (5 bases). The CDR3 is 13 amino acids. The CDR3 sequence: CASSLAERETQYF. The CDR3 nucleotides read TGTGCCAGCAGCTTAGCCGAGCGGGAGACCCAGTACTTC.

To note about this clonotype: Being one base from a much bigger clone, this may be a read error. The CDR3 does not end in the conserved phenylalanine or tryptophan, so this is likely a read error. The V call is TRBV14, the J call TRBJ2-5, with D possibly matching TRBD1 (6 bases). V shed 3 bases and J shed 0 bases, with 14 bases lying between them. The CDR3 is 16 residues long. Looked up from germline, CDR1 is SGHDN and CDR2 is FVKESK. In DNA, the CDR3 is TGTGCCAGCAGCCATTTAGTCGGGGACAACCAAGAGACCCAGTACATC. Amino acid sequence: CASSHLVGDNQETQYI.

The sample holds one count of this clonotype. A much larger clone lies one base from this, so it may be a read error. This chain uses TRBV11-2 with TRBJ2-7; TRBD2 agrees at 9 bases. The CDR3 covers 16 residues. CDR1 is SGHAT, CDR2 FQNNGV, per germline. The CDR3 sequence: CAGSLVARGGSYEQYF. DNA of the CDR3: TGTGCCGGCAGCCTGGTCGCGCGGGGGGGGTCCTACGAGCAGTACTTC.

With respect to this clonotype: The junction departs from germline at one end; a sequencing error may be responsible. This rearrangement joins TRBV5-5 to TRBJ2-6, with D perhaps matching TRBD1 or TRBD2 (5 bases each). The germline V gene encodes CDR1 SGHKS and CDR2 YYEKEE (reference sequence). The CDR3 is made up of 17 amino acids. CDR3 loop: CASSQAGTGTGANVLTF. DNA for the CDR3: TGCGCCAGCAGCCAAGCAGGAACTGGGACGGGGGCCAACGTCCTGACTTTC.

Notes on this clonotype: Here the CDR3 omits its conserved ending phenylalanine or tryptophan, so a read error is the likely source. V is TRBV2 and J is TRBJ1-1, with TRBD1 as a possible D gene (5 bases). This CDR3 spans 13 amino acids. Germline values: CDR1 SNHLY, CDR2 FYNNEI. Trimming took 5 bases from V and 3 from J, leaving 10 bases between them. CDR3 bases: TGTGCCAGCAGTCCAGACAGAGACACTGAAGCTTTCCTT. Translation: CASSPDRDTEAFL.

This chain joins TRBV29-1 and TRBJ2-1; D might be TRBD2 (6 bases). The germline V gene encodes CDR1 SQVTM and CDR2 ANQGSEA. The length of the CDR3 is 13 residues. CDR3 region: CSGFGEAGNEQFF. The CDR3 nucleotides read TGCAGTGGTTTTGGGGAAGCGGGCAATGAGCAGTTCTTC.

CDR3 in amino acids: CASSQRQGYQPQHF. CDR3 nucleotides: TGTGCCAGCAGCCAGAGACAGGGTTATCAGCCCCAGCATTTT. V and J are TRBV6-5 and TRBJ1-5, with 7 nucleotides matching TRBD1. This CDR3 is built from 14 residues. J lost 5 bases, V lost 6 bases, and 7 bases had no gene match. Germline values: CDR1 MNHEY, CDR2 SVGAGI.